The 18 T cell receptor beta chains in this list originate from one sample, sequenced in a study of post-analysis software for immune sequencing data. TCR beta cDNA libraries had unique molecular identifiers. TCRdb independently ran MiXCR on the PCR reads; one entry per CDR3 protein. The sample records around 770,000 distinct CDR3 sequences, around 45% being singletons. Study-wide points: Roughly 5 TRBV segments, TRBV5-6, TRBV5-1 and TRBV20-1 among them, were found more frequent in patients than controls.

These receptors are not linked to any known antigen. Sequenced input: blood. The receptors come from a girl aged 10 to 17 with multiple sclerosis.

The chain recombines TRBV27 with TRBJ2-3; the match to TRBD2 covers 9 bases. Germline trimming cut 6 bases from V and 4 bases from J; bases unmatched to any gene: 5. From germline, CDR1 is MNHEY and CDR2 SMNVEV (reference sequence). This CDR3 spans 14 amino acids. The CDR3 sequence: CASRLGGRADTQYF. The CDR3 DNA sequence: TGTGCCAGCAGGTTGGGCGGGAGGGCAGATACGCAGTATTTT.

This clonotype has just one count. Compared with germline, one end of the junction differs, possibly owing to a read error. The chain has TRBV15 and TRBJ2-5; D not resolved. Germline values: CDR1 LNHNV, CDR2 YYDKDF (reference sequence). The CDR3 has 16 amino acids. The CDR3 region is CATSGDRMGIQETQYF. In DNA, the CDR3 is TGTGCCACCAGCGGAGATCGTATGGGAATCCAAGAGACCCAGTACTTC.

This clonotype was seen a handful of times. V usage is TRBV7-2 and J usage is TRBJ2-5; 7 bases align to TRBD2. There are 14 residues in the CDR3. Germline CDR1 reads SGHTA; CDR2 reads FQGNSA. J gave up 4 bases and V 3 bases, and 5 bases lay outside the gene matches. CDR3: CASSFSPGGETQYF. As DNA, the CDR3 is TGTGCCAGCAGCTTCAGTCCGGGAGGAGAGACCCAGTACTTC. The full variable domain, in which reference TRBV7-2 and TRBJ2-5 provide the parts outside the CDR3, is GAGVSQSPSNKVTEKGKDVELRCDPISGHTALYWYRQSLGQGLEFLIYFQGNSAPDKSGLPSDRFSAERTGGSVSTLTIQRTQQEDSAVYLCASSFSPGGETQYFGPGTRLLVL.

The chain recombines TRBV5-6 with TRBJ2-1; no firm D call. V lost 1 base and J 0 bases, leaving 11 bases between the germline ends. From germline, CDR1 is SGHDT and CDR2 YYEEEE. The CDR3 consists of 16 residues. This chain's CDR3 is CASSLLLSSSYNEQFF. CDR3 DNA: TGTGCCAGCAGCTTGCTACTCTCTAGCTCCTACAATGAGCAGTTCTTC.

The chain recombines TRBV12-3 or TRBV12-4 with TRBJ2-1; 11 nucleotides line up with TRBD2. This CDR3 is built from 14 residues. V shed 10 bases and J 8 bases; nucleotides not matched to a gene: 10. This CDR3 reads CANSPTSGSYEQFF. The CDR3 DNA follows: TGTGCCAACAGCCCAACTAGCGGGAGCTATGAGCAGTTCTTC.

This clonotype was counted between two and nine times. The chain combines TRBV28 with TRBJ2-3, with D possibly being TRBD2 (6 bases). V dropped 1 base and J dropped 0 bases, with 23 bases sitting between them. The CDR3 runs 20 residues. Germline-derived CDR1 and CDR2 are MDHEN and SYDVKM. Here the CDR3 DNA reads TGTGCCAGCAGTTTATCTTGCTGGGCGGGATTAGCCTGTAGCACAGATACGCAGTATTTT. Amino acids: CASSLSCWAGLACSTDTQYF.

The CDR3 DNA sequence: TGTGCCAGCAGTTTCGATGACTGGGGCTACACCTTC. Amino acid sequence: CASSFDDWGYTF. The chain has TRBV12-3 or TRBV12-4 and TRBJ1-2; unclear D gene. The V and J ends lost 3 bases and 8 bases respectively, with 10 bases between them. The CDR3 length is 12 residues.

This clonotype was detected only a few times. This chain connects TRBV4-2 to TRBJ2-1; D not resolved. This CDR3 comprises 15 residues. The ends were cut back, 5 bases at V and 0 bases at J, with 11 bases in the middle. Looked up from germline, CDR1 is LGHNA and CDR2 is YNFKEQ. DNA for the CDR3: TGTGCCAGCAGCAGGACCACCCACTCCTACAATGAGCAGTTCTTC. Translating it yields CASSRTTHSYNEQFF.

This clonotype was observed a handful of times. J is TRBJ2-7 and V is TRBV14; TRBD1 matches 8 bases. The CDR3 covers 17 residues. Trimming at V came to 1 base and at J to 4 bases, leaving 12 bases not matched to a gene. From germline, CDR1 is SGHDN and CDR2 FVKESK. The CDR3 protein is CASSQVGPSGGDYEQYF. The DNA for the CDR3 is TGTGCCAGCAGCCAAGTCGGGCCCTCAGGGGGCGATTACGAGCAGTACTTC. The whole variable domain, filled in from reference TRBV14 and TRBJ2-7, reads EAGVTQFPSHSVIEKGQTVTLRCDPISGHDNLYWYRRVMGKEIKFLLHFVKESKQDESGMPNNRFLAERTGGTYSTLKVQPAELEDSGVYFCASSQVGPSGGDYEQYFGPGTRLTVT.

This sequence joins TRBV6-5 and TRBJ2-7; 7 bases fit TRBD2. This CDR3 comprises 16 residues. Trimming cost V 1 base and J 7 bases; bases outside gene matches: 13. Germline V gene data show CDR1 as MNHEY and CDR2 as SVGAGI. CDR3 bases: TGTGCCAGCAGTTACTGGAAGGGTAGCGGGTACAATGAGCAGTACTTC. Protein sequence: CASSYWKGSGYNEQYF.

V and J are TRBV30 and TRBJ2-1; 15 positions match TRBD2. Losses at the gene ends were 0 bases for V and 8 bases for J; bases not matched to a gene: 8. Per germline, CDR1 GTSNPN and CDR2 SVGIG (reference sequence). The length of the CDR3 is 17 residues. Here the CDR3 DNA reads TGTGCCTGGAGTGTACCCAGGACTAGCGGGAGGGCCGATGAGCAGTTCTTC. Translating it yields CAWSVPRTSGRADEQFF.

The CDR3 loop is CASSSGVRGKLFF. Here the CDR3 DNA reads TGTGCCAGCAGTTCAGGGGTCCGGGGAAAACTGTTTTTT. The chain couples TRBV27 to TRBJ1-4; tentative D call: TRBD1 (6 bases). The CDR3 loop spans 13 amino acids. Between the trimmed V and J ends, which lost 4 bases and 10 bases, there was a span of 13 bases. Germline lookup yields CDR1 MNHEY and CDR2 SMNVEV (reference sequence).

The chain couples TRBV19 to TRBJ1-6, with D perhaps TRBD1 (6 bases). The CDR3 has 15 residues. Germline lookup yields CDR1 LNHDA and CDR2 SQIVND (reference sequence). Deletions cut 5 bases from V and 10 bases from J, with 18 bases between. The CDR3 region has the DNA TGTGCCAGTAGTTCCTGGACAGCCCCAGACTCACCCCTCCACTTT. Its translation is CASSSWTAPDSPLHF.

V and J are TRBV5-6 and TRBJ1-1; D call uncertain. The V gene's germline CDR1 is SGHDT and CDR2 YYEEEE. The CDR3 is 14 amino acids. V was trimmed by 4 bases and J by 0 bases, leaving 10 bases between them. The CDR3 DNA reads TGTGCCAGCAGCGGCCGAGGGATGAACACTGAAGCTTTCTTT. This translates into CASSGRGMNTEAFF.

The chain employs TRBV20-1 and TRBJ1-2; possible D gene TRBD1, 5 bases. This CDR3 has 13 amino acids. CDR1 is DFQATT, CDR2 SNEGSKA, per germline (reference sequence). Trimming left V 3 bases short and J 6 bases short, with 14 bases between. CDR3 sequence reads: CSARSPGTHGYTF. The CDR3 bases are TGCAGTGCTAGGTCACCAGGGACTCATGGCTACACCTTC.

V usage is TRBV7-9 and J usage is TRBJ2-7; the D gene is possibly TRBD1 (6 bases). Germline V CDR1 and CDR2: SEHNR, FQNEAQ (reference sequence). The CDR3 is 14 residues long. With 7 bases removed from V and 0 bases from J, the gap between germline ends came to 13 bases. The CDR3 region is CASTPQGPSYEQYF. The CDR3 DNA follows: TGTGCCAGCACCCCACAGGGTCCCTCCTACGAGCAGTACTTC.

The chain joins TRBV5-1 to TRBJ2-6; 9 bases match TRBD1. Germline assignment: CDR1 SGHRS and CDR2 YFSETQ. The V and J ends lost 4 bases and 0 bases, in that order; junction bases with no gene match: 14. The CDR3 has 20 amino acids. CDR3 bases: TGCGCCAGCAGCCGGAGCGGGTCGGGGACAGGGACCTCTGGGGCCAACGTCCTGACTTTC. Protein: CASSRSGSGTGTSGANVLTF.

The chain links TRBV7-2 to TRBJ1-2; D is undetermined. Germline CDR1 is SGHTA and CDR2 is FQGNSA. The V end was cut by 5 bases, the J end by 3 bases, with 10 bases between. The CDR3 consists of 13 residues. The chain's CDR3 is CASSLSKDYGYTF. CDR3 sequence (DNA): TGTGCCAGCAGCCTAAGTAAGGACTATGGCTACACCTTC.